A single sample gave rise to the 13 T cell receptor beta chains below, sequenced in a study of response to subunit inactivated influenza vaccine. TCRdb analysed the RT-PCR reads with MiXCR anew, one entry per CDR3 protein. The sample records about 650,000 distinct CDR3 sequences, 14% being singletons. This material consisted of PBMCs from blood, taken around 14 days before vaccination. These receptors originate from a man over 45 who received an inactivated influenza vaccine.

This clonotype was detected many times. The chain uses TRBV5-1 and TRBJ2-7, with 7 positions matching TRBD2. Germline V gene data show CDR1 as SGHRS and CDR2 as YFSETQ. The CDR3 loop spans 14 amino acids. With V trimmed by 1 base and J by 3 bases, 4 bases remained unmatched. In DNA form, the CDR3 reads TGCGCCAGCAGCTTGTTGTCGGGGGGCTACGAGCAGTACTTC. Translation gives CASSLLSGGYEQYF. The full variable domain, with the rest looked up from reference TRBV5-1 and TRBJ2-7, is KAGVTQTPRYLIKTRGQQVTLSCSPISGHRSVSWYQQTPGQGLQFLFEYFSETQRNKGNFPGRFSGRQFSNSRSEMNVSTLELGDSALYLCASSLLSGGYEQYFGPGTRLTVT.

This clonotype occurred many times. V gene TRBV20-1 combines with J gene TRBJ2-3; 7 bases match TRBD2. V shed 6 bases and J 6 bases; nucleotides not matched to a gene: 15. CDR1 and CDR2 (germline): DFQATT, SNEGSKA (reference sequence). The CDR3 is made up of 15 amino acids. This CDR3 is CSAPGRTSGGDTQYF. CDR3 DNA sequence: TGCAGTGCCCCCGGACGGACTAGTGGGGGGGATACGCAGTATTTT.

This clonotype has a handful of counts. The chain is built from TRBV18 and TRBJ2-2; D gene unclear. The germline V gene has CDR1 KGHSH and CDR2 LQKENI. The CDR3 loop spans 12 amino acids. Trimming pared 2 bases from V and 5 bases from J, leaving 3 bases between. CDR3 protein: CASSPETGELFF. The CDR3 coding sequence is TGTGCCAGCTCACCAGAGACCGGGGAGCTGTTTTTT. Full variable domain (outside the CDR3, taken from reference TRBV18 and TRBJ2-2): NAGVMQNPRHLVRRRGQEARLRCSPMKGHSHVYWYRQLPEEGLKFMVYLQKENIIDESGMPKERFSAEFPKEGPSILRIQQVVRGDSAAYFCASSPETGELFFGEGSRLTVL.

The chain employs TRBV4-1 and TRBJ2-1, with D possibly being TRBD2 (5 bases). V was cut by 1 base and J by 2 bases, with 15 bases left in between. Germline V gives CDR1 MGHRA, CDR2 YSYEKL. This CDR3 is 17 amino acids long. This CDR3 reads CASSQVPRASTYNEQFF. The CDR3 nucleotides are TGCGCCAGCAGCCAAGTCCCAAGGGCTAGCACCTACAATGAGCAGTTCTTC.

The rearrangement uses TRBV12-3 or TRBV12-4 and TRBJ2-4, with 7 bases matching TRBD2. The CDR3 has 15 amino acids. V lost 6 bases, J lost 0 bases, and 5 bases stayed unmatched. CDR3 in DNA: TGTGCCAGCAGCCCGGGGGGAATAGCCAAAAACATTCAGTACTTC. This sequence encodes CASSPGGIAKNIQYF.

The rearrangement joins TRBV20-1 to TRBJ2-7; the match to TRBD2 covers 8 bases. Germline assignment: CDR1 DFQATT and CDR2 SNEGSKA (reference sequence). The CDR3 totals 15 residues. V shed 6 bases, J shed 2 bases, and the junction held 12 bases outside the gene matches. The CDR3: CSAGSLAGLAYEQYF. CDR3 bases: TGCAGTGCCGGATCTCTAGCGGGCCTAGCCTACGAGCAGTACTTC.

In its sample, this clonotype was seen a few times. Here the CDR3 DNA reads TGTGCCAGTAGTATGACCGGGACAGCGAACACCGGGGAGCTGTTTTTT. Translation: CASSMTGTANTGELFF. The chain couples TRBV19 to TRBJ2-2; 7 nucleotides line up with TRBD1. J was trimmed by 0 bases and V by 3 bases; bases with no gene match: 4. The CDR3 contains 16 residues. Germline V lookup: CDR1 LNHDA, CDR2 SQIVND (reference sequence).

The chain links TRBV27 to TRBJ2-7; 7 bases map to TRBD1. This CDR3 spans 14 amino acids. Germline CDR1 is MNHEY and CDR2 is SMNVEV (reference sequence). The junction had 3 bases not matched to a gene; V was cut back by 4 bases and J by 0 bases. CDR3 in amino acids: CASSWWTGSYEQYF. CDR3 in DNA: TGTGCCAGCAGTTGGTGGACAGGCTCCTACGAGCAGTACTTC.

The chain recombines TRBV18 with TRBJ2-4, with D perhaps TRBD1 (6 bases). This CDR3 is 17 amino acids long. Germline lookup yields CDR1 KGHSH and CDR2 LQKENI. V lost 3 bases and J 0 bases, leaving 15 bases between the germline ends. In nucleotides, the CDR3 is TGTGCCAGCTCACCGCAAGGACAGTTCCTAGCCAAAAACATTCAGTACTTC. It translates to CASSPQGQFLAKNIQYF.

The chain employs TRBV15 and TRBJ2-1, with 12 bases aligning to TRBD2. With V trimmed by 2 bases and J by 9 bases, 17 bases remained unmatched. The CDR3 is made up of 19 amino acids. Per germline, CDR1 LNHNV and CDR2 YYDKDF (reference sequence). The CDR3 sequence is CATSRRSTRTSGVVGEQFF. The CDR3, as DNA: TGTGCCACCAGCAGAAGGAGTACGCGGACTAGCGGGGTTGTAGGTGAGCAGTTCTTC.

This clonotype was counted between two and nine times. The chain recombines TRBV4-3 with TRBJ1-5, with D tentatively TRBD1 (5 bases). The length of the CDR3 is 13 residues. CDR1 and CDR2 (germline): LGHNA, YSLEER. The V and J ends lost 4 bases and 9 bases respectively, with 13 bases between them. The CDR3 DNA reads TGCGCCAGCAGCCCGGGGCCCGATGGGCCCCAGCATTTT. This encodes CASSPGPDGPQHF.

The rearrangement links TRBV4-2 to TRBJ2-2; the D gene could be TRBD1 or TRBD2 (5 bases each). The CDR3 covers 17 residues. Trimming removed 0 bases from V and 1 base from J, with 12 bases in between. Germline V gene lookup returns CDR1 LGHNA and CDR2 YNFKEQ. The CDR3 protein is CASSQDRDRMNTGELFF. The CDR3 bases are TGTGCCAGCAGCCAAGACCGGGACCGAATGAACACCGGGGAGCTGTTTTTT.

The rearrangement uses TRBV10-3 and TRBJ2-5, with D perhaps TRBD2 (6 bases). The CDR3 is made up of 14 amino acids. Germline lookup yields CDR1 ENHRY and CDR2 SYGVKD. Trimming cost V 3 bases and J 1 base, with 9 bases left between them. The CDR3 region is CAISEGGVQETQYF. Here the CDR3 DNA reads TGTGCCATCAGTGAAGGCGGGGTCCAAGAGACCCAGTACTTC.